These T cell receptor beta chains were read from a single sample in a study of OX40 agonist ivuxolimab in advanced cancers. The assay was immunoSEQ multiplex PCR, and TCRdb's table has in-frame clones only and misses some. The sample contains over 80,000 clones, 85% to 90% of which appear only once. This specimen was CD4+ or CD8+ T cells sorted from blood, taken in a trial of the OX40 agonist ivuxolimab. The receptors were sampled from an adult with an advanced solid tumor such as melanoma, head and neck, liver or kidney cancer. CDR3s include the opening cysteine and the closing phenylalanine or tryptophan. Fields, in order: clone size, D gene, V gene, J gene, CDR3 protein, CDR3 DNA. D genes are given only for firm matches. Clone sizes are given selectively: once, few, many, or a class where the clone is expanded.

.	TRBD1	TRBV6-5	TRBJ1-5	CASSLGQAWQPQHF	TGTGCCAGCAGCCTCGGACAGGCCTGGCAGCCCCAGCATTTT
.	.	TRBV30	TRBJ1-2	CAWSRRENYGYTF	TGTGCCTGGAGTAGGCGGGAAAACTATGGCTACACCTTC
.	.	TRBV5-1	TRBJ2-7	CASSQGFTYEQYF	TGCGCCAGCAGCCAGGGGTTTACCTACGAGCAGTACTTC
few	TRBD1	TRBV5-5	TRBJ1-2	CASTGGAYYGYTF	TGTGCCAGCACAGGGGGCGCATACTATGGCTACACCTTC
.	.	TRBV6-5	TRBJ2-3	CASSFRSTVTDTQYF	TGTGCCAGCAGTTTTCGATCGACAGTCACAGATACGCAGTATTTT
few	TRBD1	TRBV2	TRBJ1-5	CASSFGQGHQPQHF	TGTGCCAGCTCCTTTGGACAGGGTCATCAGCCCCAGCATTTT
.	.	TRBV30	TRBJ1-1	CAWMGGVEAFF	TGTGCCTGGATGGGCGGAGTTGAAGCTTTCTTT
.	TRBD1	TRBV11-3	TRBJ1-2	CASSPVGQMDGYTF	TGTGCCAGCAGCCCCGTGGGACAGATGGACGGCTACACCTTC
.	TRBD1	TRBV19	TRBJ1-4	CASTSFRQGAGEKLFF	TGTGCCAGTACCTCCTTCCGACAGGGGGCAGGGGAAAAACTGTTTTTT
.	.	TRBV18	TRBJ1-1	CASSPGGQGVRGAFF	TGTGCCAGCTCACCAGGCGGCCAGGGAGTCCGGGGGGCTTTCTTT
.	TRBD2	TRBV5-1	TRBJ2-2	CASSRGGTGELFF	TGCGCCAGCAGCCGGGGGGGCACCGGGGAGCTGTTTTTT
.	.	TRBV10-3	TRBJ2-7	CAISGGLQGSYEQYF	TGTGCCATCAGTGGAGGCTTACAGGGCTCCTACGAGCAGTACTTC
.	.	TRBV5-8	TRBJ1-1	CASSFLTTANTEAFF	TGTGCCAGCAGCTTCCTCACCACGGCGAACACTGAAGCTTTCTTT
once	.	TRBV9	TRBJ2-3	CASSVGSAAGISDTQYF	TGTGCCAGCAGCGTAGGATCGGCCGCAGGGATCTCAGATACGCAGTATTTT
once	TRBD1	TRBV19	TRBJ1-1	CASSGEGGADTEAFF	TGTGCCAGTAGTGGGGAAGGGGGCGCTGACACTGAAGCTTTCTTT
.	.	TRBV9	TRBJ2-3	CASTQGRYEDTQYF	TGTGCCAGCACACAGGGTCGTTATGAAGATACGCAGTATTTT
.	.	TRBV19	TRBJ2-7	CASSPTGPTLEQYF	TGTGCCAGTAGTCCGACGGGACCCACCCTCGAGCAGTACTTC
.	.	TRBV5-1	TRBJ2-3	CASRPSRDTQYF	TGCGCCAGCAGACCGAGTCGGGATACGCAGTATTTT
.	.	TRBV7-2	TRBJ1-4	CASSFYREEKLFF	TGTGCCAGCAGCTTTTACAGGGAAGAAAAACTGTTTTTT
.	.	TRBV6-5	TRBJ2-5	CASSSWTGTQYF	TGTGCCAGCAGTTCGTGGACCGGGACCCAGTACTTC
.	.	TRBV6-1	TRBJ1-5	CASSEQAYNQPQHF	TGTGCCAGCAGTGAACAGGCCTACAATCAGCCCCAGCATTTT
.	TRBD1	TRBV19	TRBJ2-5	CASRRQGEPGWTQYF	TGTGCCAGTAGGAGACAGGGGGAACCTGGGTGGACCCAGTACTTC
.	.	TRBV9	TRBJ1-2	CASSNPGHYGYTF	TGTGCCAGCAGTAACCCGGGACACTATGGCTACACCTTC
once	.	TRBV11-3	TRBJ1-1	CASSLEGNTEAFF	TGTGCCAGCAGCTTAGAAGGCAACACTGAAGCTTTCTTT
.	.	TRBV7-9	TRBJ1-3	CASSLSQQGSGNTIYF	TGTGCCAGCAGCTTAAGTCAACAGGGCTCTGGAAACACCATATATTTT
.	.	TRBV7-9	TRBJ2-7	CASSSILNSYEQYF	TGTGCCAGCAGCTCGATTCTGAACTCCTACGAGCAGTACTTC
.	.	TRBV7-2	TRBJ2-1	CASSLVNNEQFF	TGTGCCAGCAGCTTAGTTAACAATGAGCAGTTCTTC
.	TRBD2	TRBV5-4	TRBJ2-1	CASSLTSGGNEQFF	TGTGCCAGCAGCTTGACTAGCGGGGGCAATGAGCAGTTCTTC
.	.	TRBV4-3	TRBJ1-2	CASSHTPGPDRYTF	TGCGCCAGCAGCCATACGCCGGGGCCGGATCGCTACACCTTC
.	TRBD2	TRBV7-6	TRBJ2-7	CASSLHGEGSEDEQYF	TGTGCCAGCAGCTTGCACGGGGAGGGCTCCGAAGACGAGCAGTACTTC
.	TRBD1	TRBV4-1	TRBJ2-1	CASSKPRTGTKSYNEQFF	TGCGCCAGCAGCAAGCCAAGGACAGGGACGAAATCCTACAATGAGCAGTTCTTC
.	.	TRBV15	TRBJ2-1	CATSRDPGTRNEQFF	TGTGCCACCAGCAGAGATCCTGGGACGCGGAATGAGCAGTTCTTC
once	.	TRBV29-1	TRBJ2-7	CSVEVRVYEQYF	TGCAGCGTTGAGGTTAGAGTCTACGAGCAGTACTTC
.	.	TRBV6-5	TRBJ2-7	CASSPRKGGPYEQYF	TGTGCCAGCAGTCCCCGGAAAGGGGGACCCTACGAGCAGTACTTC
.	.	TRBV7-9	TRBJ2-7	CASSQGTASSYEQYF	TGCGCCAGCAGCCAAGGGACGGCTAGCTCCTACGAGCAGTACTTC
.	TRBD2	TRBV7-2	TRBJ2-5	CASSYQRGQETQYF	TGTGCCAGCAGCTACCAGCGGGGCCAAGAGACCCAGTACTTC